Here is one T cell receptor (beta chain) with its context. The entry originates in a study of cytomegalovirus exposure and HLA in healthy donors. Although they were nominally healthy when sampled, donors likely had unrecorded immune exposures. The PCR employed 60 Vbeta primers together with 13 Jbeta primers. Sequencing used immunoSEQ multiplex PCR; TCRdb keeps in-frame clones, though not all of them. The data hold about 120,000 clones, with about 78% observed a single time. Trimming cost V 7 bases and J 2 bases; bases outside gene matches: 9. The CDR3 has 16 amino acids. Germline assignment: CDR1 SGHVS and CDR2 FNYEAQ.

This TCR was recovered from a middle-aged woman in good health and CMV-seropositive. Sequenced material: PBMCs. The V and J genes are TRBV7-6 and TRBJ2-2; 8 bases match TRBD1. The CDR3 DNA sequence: TGTGCCAGCAACCAGTTGCAGGGGGCTAACACCGGGGAGCTGTTTTTT. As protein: CASNQLQGANTGELFF. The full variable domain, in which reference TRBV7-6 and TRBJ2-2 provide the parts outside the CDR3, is GAGVSQSPRYKVTKRGQDVALRCDPISGHVSLYWYRQALGQGPEFLTYFNYEAQQDKSGLPNDRFSAERPEGSISTLTIQRTEQRDSAMYRCASNQLQGANTGELFFGEGSRLTVL.